This TCR beta chain was profiled in a study of blood T cell repertoires in COVID-19. On the study more broadly: From the United States, Italy and Spain came samples of acute and convalescent COVID-19. PBMCs, B-cell-depleted T cells, or T cells were the source of the cDNA or gDNA that made up the material.

There are 13 residues in the CDR3. Germline trimming cut 6 bases from V and 7 bases from J; bases unmatched to any gene: 5. Clinical history reported by participants formed the basis on which cohorts were assigned. Authors' processing steps: Using reference gene primer amplification, nucleated cell counts were estimated. The repertoire was sequenced with immunoSEQ multiplex PCR; TCRdb's copy has only in-frame clones and lacks some. V and J calls and clone size are copied from that table; D and trimming were computed from the DNA. The table records around 150,000 clones, approximately 88% of them present only once.

The source of this sequence is a woman aged 60-70 years who had recovered from COVID-19. Material for sequencing was PBMCs or T cells enriched from blood (not recorded which). The chain is built from TRBV12-3 or TRBV12-4 and TRBJ1-5; 8 bases align to TRBD1. CDR3 amino acids: CASRDRESQPQHF. For the CDR3, the DNA is TGTGCCAGCAGGGACAGGGAAAGCCAGCCCCAGCATTTT.